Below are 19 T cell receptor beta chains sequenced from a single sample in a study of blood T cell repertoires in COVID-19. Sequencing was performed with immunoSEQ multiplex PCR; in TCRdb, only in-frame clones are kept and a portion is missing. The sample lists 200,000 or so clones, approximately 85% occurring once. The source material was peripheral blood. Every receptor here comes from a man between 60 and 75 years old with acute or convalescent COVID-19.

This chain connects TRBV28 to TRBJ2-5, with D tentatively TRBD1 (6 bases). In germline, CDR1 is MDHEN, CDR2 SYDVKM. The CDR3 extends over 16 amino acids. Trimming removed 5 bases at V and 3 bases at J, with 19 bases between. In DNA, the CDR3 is TGTGCCAGCAGTCCTGGGACATTGGGATTCAAAGAGACCCAGTACTTC. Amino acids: CASSPGTLGFKETQYF. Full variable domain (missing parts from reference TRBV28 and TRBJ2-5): DVKVTQSSRYLVKRTGEKVFLECVQDMDHENMFWYRQDPGLGLRLIYFSYDVKMKEKGDIPEGYSVSREKKERFSLILESASTNQTSMYLCASSPGTLGFKETQYFGPGTRLLVL.

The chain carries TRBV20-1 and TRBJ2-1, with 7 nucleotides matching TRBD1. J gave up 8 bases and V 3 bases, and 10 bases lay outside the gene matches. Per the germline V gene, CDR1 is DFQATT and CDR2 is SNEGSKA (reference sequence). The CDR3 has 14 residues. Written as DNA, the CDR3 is TGCAGTGCTAGTTCCGGGACCGACAGGGATGAGCAGTTCTTC. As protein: CSASSGTDRDEQFF.

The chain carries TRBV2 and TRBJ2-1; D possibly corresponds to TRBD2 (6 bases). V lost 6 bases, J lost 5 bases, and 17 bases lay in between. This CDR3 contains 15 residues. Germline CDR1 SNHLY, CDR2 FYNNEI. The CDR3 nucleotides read TGTGCCAGCAGGTCTCAGAGGGAGGAACACAATGAGCAGTTCTTC. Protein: CASRSQREEHNEQFF.

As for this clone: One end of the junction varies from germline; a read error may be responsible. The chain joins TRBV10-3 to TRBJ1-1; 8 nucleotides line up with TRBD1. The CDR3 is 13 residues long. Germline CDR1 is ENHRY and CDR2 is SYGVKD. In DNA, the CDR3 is TGTGCCATTCAGACAGGGGTGAATACTGAAGCTTTCTTT. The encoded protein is CAIQTGVNTEAFF.

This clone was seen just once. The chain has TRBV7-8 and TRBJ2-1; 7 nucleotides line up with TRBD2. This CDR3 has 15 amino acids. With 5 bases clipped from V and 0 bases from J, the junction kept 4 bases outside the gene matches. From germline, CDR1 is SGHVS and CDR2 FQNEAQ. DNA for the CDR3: TGTGCCAGCAGCCGAGCGGGGAGCTCCTACAATGAGCAGTTCTTC. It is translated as CASSRAGSSYNEQFF. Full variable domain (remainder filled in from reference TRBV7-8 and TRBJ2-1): GAGVSQSPRYKVAKRGQDVALRCDPISGHVSLFWYQQALGQGPEFLTYFQNEAQLDKSGLPSDRFFAERPEGSVSTLKIQRTQQEDSAVYLCASSRAGSSYNEQFFGPGTRLTVL.

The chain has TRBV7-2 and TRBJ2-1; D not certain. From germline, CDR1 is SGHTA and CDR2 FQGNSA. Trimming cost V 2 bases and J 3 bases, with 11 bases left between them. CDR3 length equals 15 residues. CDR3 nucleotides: TGTGCCAGCAGCTTACTTGGTCCGGGCTACAATGAGCAGTTCTTC. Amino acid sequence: CASSLLGPGYNEQFF.

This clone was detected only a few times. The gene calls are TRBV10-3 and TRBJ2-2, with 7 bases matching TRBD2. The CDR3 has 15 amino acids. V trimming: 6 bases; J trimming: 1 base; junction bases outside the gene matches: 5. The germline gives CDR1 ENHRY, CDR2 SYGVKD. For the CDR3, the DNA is TGTGCCATCAGGACCCTAGCGGAGAACACCGGGGAGCTGTTTTTT. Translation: CAIRTLAENTGELFF.

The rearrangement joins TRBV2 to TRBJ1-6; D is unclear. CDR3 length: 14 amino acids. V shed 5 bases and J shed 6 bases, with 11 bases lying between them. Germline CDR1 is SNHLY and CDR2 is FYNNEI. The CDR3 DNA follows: TGTGCCAGCAGTCGCCGACACCTTAATTCACCCCTCCACTTT. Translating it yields CASSRRHLNSPLHF.

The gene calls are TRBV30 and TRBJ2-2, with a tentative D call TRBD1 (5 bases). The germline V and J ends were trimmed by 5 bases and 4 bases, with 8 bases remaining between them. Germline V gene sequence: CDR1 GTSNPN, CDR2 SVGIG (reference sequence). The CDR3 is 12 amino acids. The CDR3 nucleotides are TGTGCCTGGGGCAGGGCCACCGGGGAGCTGTTTTTT. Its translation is CAWGRATGELFF.

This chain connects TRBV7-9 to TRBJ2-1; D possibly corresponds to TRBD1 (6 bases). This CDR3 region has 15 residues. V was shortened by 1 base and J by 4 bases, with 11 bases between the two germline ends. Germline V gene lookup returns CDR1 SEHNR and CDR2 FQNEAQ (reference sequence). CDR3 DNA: TGTGCCAGCAGCTTAGGTGACAGGATTTACAATGAGCAGTTCTTC. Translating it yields CASSLGDRIYNEQFF.

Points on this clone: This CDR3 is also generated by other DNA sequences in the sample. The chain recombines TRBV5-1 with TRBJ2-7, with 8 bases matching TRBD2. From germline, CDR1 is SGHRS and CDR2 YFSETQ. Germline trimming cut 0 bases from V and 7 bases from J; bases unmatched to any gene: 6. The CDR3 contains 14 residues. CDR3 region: CASSLDGRAGEQYF. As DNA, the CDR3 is TGCGCCAGCAGCTTGGACGGGAGGGCGGGAGAGCAGTACTTC.

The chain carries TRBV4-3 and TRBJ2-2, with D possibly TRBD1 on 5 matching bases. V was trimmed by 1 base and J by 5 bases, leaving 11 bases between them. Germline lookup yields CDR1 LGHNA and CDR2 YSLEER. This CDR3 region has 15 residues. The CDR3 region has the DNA TGCGCCAGCAGCCAAGTAGGGGTAGGAACCGGGGAGCTGTTTTTT. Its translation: CASSQVGVGTGELFF.

The chain's CDR3 is CASSLEGIALGGTEAFF. CDR3 DNA sequence: TGTGCCAGCAGCTTAGAGGGGATCGCGCTGGGGGGCACTGAAGCTTTCTTT. The chain joins TRBV11-2 to TRBJ1-1; weak D call: TRBD1 (5 bases). Trimming removed 0 bases from V and 4 bases from J, with 18 bases in between. Germline V CDR1 and CDR2: SGHAT, FQNNGV. This CDR3 is built from 17 residues. Full variable domain (remainder filled in from reference TRBV11-2 and TRBJ1-1): EAGVAQSPRYKIIEKRQSVAFWCNPISGHATLYWYQQILGQGPKLLIQFQNNGVVDDSQLPKDRFSAERLKGVDSTLKIQPAKLEDSAVYLCASSLEGIALGGTEAFFGQGTRLTVV.

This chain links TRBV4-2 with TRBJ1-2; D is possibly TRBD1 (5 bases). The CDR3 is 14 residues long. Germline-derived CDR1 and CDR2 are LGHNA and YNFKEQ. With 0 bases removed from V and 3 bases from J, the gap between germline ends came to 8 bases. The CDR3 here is CASSQEGRDYGYTF. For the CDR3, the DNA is TGTGCCAGCAGCCAAGAGGGCAGGGACTATGGCTACACCTTC.

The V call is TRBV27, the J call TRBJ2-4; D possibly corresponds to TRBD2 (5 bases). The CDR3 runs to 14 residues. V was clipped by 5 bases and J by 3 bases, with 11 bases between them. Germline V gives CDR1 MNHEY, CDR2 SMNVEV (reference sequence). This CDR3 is CASSPDYFKNIQYF. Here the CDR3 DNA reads TGTGCCAGCAGTCCTGACTACTTCAAAAACATTCAGTACTTC.

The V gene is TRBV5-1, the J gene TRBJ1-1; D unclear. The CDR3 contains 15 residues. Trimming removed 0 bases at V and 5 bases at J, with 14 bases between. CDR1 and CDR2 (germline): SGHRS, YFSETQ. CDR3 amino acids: CASSLVELPRTEAFF. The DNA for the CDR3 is TGCGCCAGCAGCTTGGTGGAATTACCCAGGACTGAAGCTTTCTTT. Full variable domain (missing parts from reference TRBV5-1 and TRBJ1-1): KAGVTQTPRYLIKTRGQQVTLSCSPISGHRSVSWYQQTPGQGLQFLFEYFSETQRNKGNFPGRFSGRQFSNSRSEMNVSTLELGDSALYLCASSLVELPRTEAFFGQGTRLTVV.

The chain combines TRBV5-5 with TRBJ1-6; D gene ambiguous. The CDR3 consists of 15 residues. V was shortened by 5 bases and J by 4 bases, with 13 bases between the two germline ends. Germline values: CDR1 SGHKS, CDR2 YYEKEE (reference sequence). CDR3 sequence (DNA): TGTGCCAGCAGGGGCGAGGGCACGTATAATTCACCCCTCCACTTT. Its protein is CASRGEGTYNSPLHF.

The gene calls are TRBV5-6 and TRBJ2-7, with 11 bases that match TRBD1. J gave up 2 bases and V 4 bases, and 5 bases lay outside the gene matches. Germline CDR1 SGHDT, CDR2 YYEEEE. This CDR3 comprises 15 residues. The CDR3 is CASSRGQGAPYEQYF. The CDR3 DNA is TGTGCCAGCAGCCGTGGACAGGGGGCTCCCTACGAGCAGTACTTC.

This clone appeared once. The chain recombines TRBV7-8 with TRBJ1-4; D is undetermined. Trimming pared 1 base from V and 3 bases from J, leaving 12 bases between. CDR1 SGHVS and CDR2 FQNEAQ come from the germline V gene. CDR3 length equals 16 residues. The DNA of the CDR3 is TGTGCCAGCAGCTTAGGGCCCGGGATAGCTAATGAAAAACTGTTTTTT. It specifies CASSLGPGIANEKLFF.